The 22 T cell receptor beta chains given below trace back to one sample, sequenced in a study of T cell responses to AZD1222 COVID-19 vaccine. The assay was immunoSEQ multiplex PCR, and TCRdb's table has in-frame clones only and misses some. The sample has about 110,000 clones, about 95% seen once. Here the sequenced sample was peripheral blood, taken 28 days after the second AZD1222 dose. Source of these receptors: an adult who received the AZD1222 COVID-19 vaccine.

This chain connects TRBV2 to TRBJ2-3; D uncertain. This CDR3 spans 11 amino acids. Germline-derived CDR1 and CDR2 are SNHLY and FYNNEI. V lost 8 bases to trimming and J lost 3 bases, with 6 bases between them. The chain's CDR3 is CASGITDTQYF. In nucleotides, the CDR3 is TGTGCCAGCGGGATAACAGATACGCAGTATTTT.

The chain has TRBV7-9 and TRBJ2-2; D perhaps matches TRBD2 (6 bases). The CDR3 loop spans 14 amino acids. V lost 5 bases and J lost 5, with 12 bases in between. The germline V gene has CDR1 SEHNR and CDR2 FQNEAQ (reference sequence). The CDR3 DNA reads as TGTGCCAGCAGCGTACTAGCTAGGACCGGGGAGCTGTTTTTT. It codes for CASSVLARTGELFF. Full variable domain (remainder filled in from reference TRBV7-9 and TRBJ2-2): DTGVSQNPRHKITKRGQNVTFRCDPISEHNRLYWYRQTLGQGPEFLTYFQNEAQLEKSRLLSDRFSAERPKGSFSTLEIQRTEQGDSAMYLCASSVLARTGELFFGEGSRLTVL.

The genes are TRBV24-1 and TRBJ2-3; weak D call: TRBD2 (6 bases). Looked up from germline, CDR1 is KGHDR and CDR2 is SFDVKD. The CDR3 spans 14 residues. Trimming pared 4 bases from V and 4 bases from J, leaving 11 bases between. Here the CDR3 DNA reads TGTGCCACCAGTGACTCGGGGGTGGCAGATACGCAGTATTTT. Translated, it gives CATSDSGVADTQYF.

The rearrangement joins TRBV18 to TRBJ2-2, with TRBD1 matching over 7 bases. V gave up 4 bases and J gave up 1 base; unmatched junction bases: 9. The CDR3 length is 17 residues. The germline V gene has CDR1 KGHSH and CDR2 LQKENI. The CDR3 DNA is TGTGCCAGCTCACTTACACCGGGACAGAGGAACACCGGGGAGCTGTTTTTT. It codes for CASSLTPGQRNTGELFF. The full variable domain, in which reference TRBV18 and TRBJ2-2 provide the parts outside the CDR3, is NAGVMQNPRHLVRRRGQEARLRCSPMKGHSHVYWYRQLPEEGLKFMVYLQKENIIDESGMPKERFSAEFPKEGPSILRIQQVVRGDSAAYFCASSLTPGQRNTGELFFGEGSRLTVL.

The chain joins TRBV5-8 to TRBJ2-7; TRBD2 is a possible D gene (5 bases). Trimming removed 3 bases at V and 0 bases at J, with 10 bases between. CDR3 length: 14 residues. CDR1 and CDR2 from the germline V gene are SGHTS and YDEGEE. CDR3 sequence (DNA): TGTGCCAGCAGCTACATGGGGAGCTCCTACGAGCAGTACTTC. This codes for CASSYMGSSYEQYF.

The gene calls are TRBV7-6 and TRBJ1-5, with D unresolved. The germline V gene encodes CDR1 SGHVS and CDR2 FNYEAQ. The CDR3 is made up of 15 amino acids. V lost 1 base and J lost 1, with 8 bases in between. The CDR3 here is CASSLEAVSNQPQHF. CDR3 bases: TGTGCCAGCAGCTTAGAAGCGGTAAGCAATCAGCCCCAGCATTTT. Full variable domain (outside the CDR3, taken from reference TRBV7-6 and TRBJ1-5): GAGVSQSPRYKVTKRGQDVALRCDPISGHVSLYWYRQALGQGPEFLTYFNYEAQQDKSGLPNDRFSAERPEGSISTLTIQRTEQRDSAMYRCASSLEAVSNQPQHFGDGTRLSIL.

The chain has TRBV5-5 and TRBJ1-4; D gene unclear. V lost 4 bases to trimming and J lost 2 bases, with 6 bases between them. Germline V gene sequence: CDR1 SGHKS, CDR2 YYEKEE (reference sequence). The CDR3 consists of 13 residues. The CDR3 protein is CASSIVTNEKLFF. The CDR3 bases are TGTGCCAGCAGCATTGTGACTAATGAAAAACTGTTTTTT. The complete variable domain, with remaining parts taken from reference TRBV5-5 and TRBJ1-4, reads DAGVTQSPTHLIKTRGQQVTLRCSPISGHKSVSWYQQVLGQGPQFIFQYYEKEERGRGNFPDRFSARQFPNYSSELNVNALLLGDSALYLCASSIVTNEKLFFGSGTQLSVL.

The V call is TRBV7-9, the J call TRBJ1-4, with TRBD1 as a possible D gene (5 bases). CDR1 is SEHNR, CDR2 FQNEAQ, per germline (reference sequence). The CDR3 sequence is 15 residues long. V was cut by 5 bases and J by 8 bases, with 18 bases left in between. The CDR3 here is CASSHPLTEKEKLFF. As DNA, the CDR3 is TGTGCCAGCAGCCATCCCCTGACAGAGAAGGAAAAACTGTTTTTT. The full variable domain, rest sourced from reference TRBV7-9 and TRBJ1-4, is DTGVSQNPRHKITKRGQNVTFRCDPISEHNRLYWYRQTLGQGPEFLTYFQNEAQLEKSRLLSDRFSAERPKGSFSTLEIQRTEQGDSAMYLCASSHPLTEKEKLFFGSGTQLSVL.

About this clone: Additional DNA sequences in this sample encode the identical CDR3. The chain uses TRBV3-1 (or the pseudogene TRBV3-2) and TRBJ2-3; 10 nucleotides align to TRBD2. The germline gives CDR1 LGHDT, CDR2 YNNKEL (reference sequence). The CDR3 runs 15 residues. V was clipped by 4 bases and J by 0 bases; unmatched bases: 1. CDR3 sequence: CASSPTSGSTDTQYF. The DNA of the CDR3 is TGTGCCAGCAGCCCGACTAGCGGGAGCACAGATACGCAGTATTTT.

The chain recombines TRBV5-6 with TRBJ1-3, with 11 bases fitting TRBD1. The length of the CDR3 is 15 residues. The germline V gene has CDR1 SGHDT and CDR2 YYEEEE. The V segment lost 3 bases and the J segment 3 bases; nucleotides outside the gene matches: 2. The CDR3 reads CASSSDRGLGNTIYF. CDR3 coding DNA: TGTGCCAGCAGCTCGGACAGGGGGCTTGGAAACACCATATATTTT.

The chain has TRBV4-2 and TRBJ1-1; no reliable D call. Looked up from germline, CDR1 is LGHNA and CDR2 is YNFKEQ. The CDR3 covers 16 residues. Trimming removed 1 base at V and 4 bases at J, with 16 bases between. CDR3 sequence reads: CASSQAPGGVGTEAFF. CDR3 bases: TGTGCCAGCAGCCAAGCTCCCGGCGGTGTGGGCACTGAAGCTTTCTTT.

The chain employs TRBV19 and TRBJ1-1; 8 bases fit TRBD1. The trim removed 4 bases at V and 2 bases at J, leaving 0 bases unmatched. Germline V gene lookup returns CDR1 LNHDA and CDR2 SQIVND (reference sequence). The CDR3 extends over 13 amino acids. CDR3 sequence (DNA): TGTGCCAGTAGTACAGGGGGCAACACTGAAGCTTTCTTT. Its protein product is CASSTGGNTEAFF.

The chain is built from TRBV6-6 and TRBJ2-5; D not certain. CDR3 length equals 13 residues. CDR1 is MNHNY, CDR2 SVGAGI, per germline (reference sequence). Trimming stripped 0 bases from V and 4 bases from J, with 6 bases between. The CDR3 loop is CASSYSNGETQYF. DNA of the CDR3: TGTGCCAGCAGTTACTCGAATGGAGAGACCCAGTACTTC.

The rearrangement links TRBV5-1 to TRBJ2-7, with D possibly TRBD1 on 5 matching bases. Germline assignment: CDR1 SGHRS and CDR2 YFSETQ. The CDR3 contains 14 residues. Trimming stripped 6 bases from V and 1 base from J, with 14 bases between. CDR3 region: CASKSQATSYEQYF. The CDR3 bases are TGCGCCAGCAAATCACAGGCAACATCCTACGAGCAGTACTTC.

As DNA, the CDR3 is TGTGCCAGTAGGGTACTAGCGGGAGTAAGTGAGCAGTTCTTC. Residues: CASRVLAGVSEQFF. The chain recombines TRBV19 with TRBJ2-1; 11 bases line up with TRBD2. Germline V gives CDR1 LNHDA, CDR2 SQIVND (reference sequence). Trimming cost V 6 bases and J 9 bases; bases outside gene matches: 7. The CDR3 length is 14 residues. Complete variable domain (other parts from reference TRBV19 and TRBJ2-1): DGGITQSPKYLFRKEGQNVTLSCEQNLNHDAMYWYRQDPGQGLRLIYYSQIVNDFQKGDIAEGYSVSREKKESFPLTVTSAQKNPTAFYLCASRVLAGVSEQFFGPGTRLTVL.

The CDR3, as DNA: TGTGCCAGCCAAATAACTATTGGAAACACCATATATTTT. Amino acid sequence: CASQITIGNTIYF. V gene TRBV12-3 or TRBV12-4 combines with J gene TRBJ1-3; D remains unclear. Trimming took off 8 bases at V and 3 bases at J, with 11 bases between the two ends. This CDR3 spans 13 amino acids.

V is TRBV4-1 and J is TRBJ1-3; 7 positions match TRBD1. V was pared by 2 bases and J by 6 bases, with 7 bases of the junction left unmatched. The germline V gene has CDR1 MGHRA and CDR2 YSYEKL. This CDR3 region has 15 residues. CDR3 nucleotide sequence: TGCGCCAGCAGCCAAAACCCCACAGGGGAAAACACCATATATTTT. Translation: CASSQNPTGENTIYF.

The V gene is TRBV6-5, the J gene TRBJ1-3, with D unresolved. The CDR3 runs to 15 residues. V lost 2 bases and J lost 3, with 11 bases in between. Germline V gene sequence: CDR1 MNHEY, CDR2 SVGAGI. The CDR3 DNA follows: TGTGCCAGCAGTTACAGGTTTTCGAGTGGAAACACCATATATTTT. This gives the protein CASSYRFSSGNTIYF.

CDR3 in DNA: TGTGCCAGCAGCTTCGGGCAAACCAACGACGGTTTTCCCGGGGAGCTGTTTTTT. The encoded protein is CASSFGQTNDGFPGELFF. The rearrangement joins TRBV7-6 to TRBJ2-2, with no clear D. The V and J ends lost 3 bases and 6 bases respectively, with 23 bases between them. Per the germline V gene, CDR1 is SGHVS and CDR2 is FNYEAQ. CDR3 size: 18 residues. Together with reference TRBV7-6 and TRBJ2-2, the CDR3 gives the full variable domain: GAGVSQSPRYKVTKRGQDVALRCDPISGHVSLYWYRQALGQGPEFLTYFNYEAQQDKSGLPNDRFSAERPEGSISTLTIQRTEQRDSAMYRCASSFGQTNDGFPGELFFGEGSRLTVL.

The chain links TRBV6-5 to TRBJ2-7; D remains unclear. Trimming pared 2 bases from V and 2 bases from J, leaving 13 bases between. This CDR3 is 15 amino acids long. Germline CDR1 reads MNHEY; CDR2 reads SVGAGI. CDR3 DNA: TGTGCCAGCAGTTACACGGGCCACCGGCCCTACGAGCAGTACTTC. This encodes CASSYTGHRPYEQYF.

In this sample, this clone turned up once. J is TRBJ2-4 and V is TRBV21-1; the D call TRBD1 from the table was never checked on the DNA. TRBV21-1 is noted as a pseudogene. The CDR3 loop spans 16 amino acids. As DNA, the CDR3 is TGTGCCAGCAGCAAAGAGTGGGGACACGGAAGGGACATTCAGTACTTC. This translates into CASSKEWGHGRDIQYF.

This chain links TRBV5-1 with TRBJ1-4, with D tentatively TRBD1 (5 bases). Per germline, CDR1 SGHRS and CDR2 YFSETQ. The CDR3 covers 14 residues. Trimming stripped 0 bases from V and 8 bases from J, with 11 bases between. CDR3 region: CASSLGGEGEKLFF. The CDR3 DNA is TGCGCCAGCAGCTTGGGAGGGGAAGGAGAAAAACTGTTTTTT. The full variable domain, its missing parts supplied by reference TRBV5-1 and TRBJ1-4, is KAGVTQTPRYLIKTRGQQVTLSCSPISGHRSVSWYQQTPGQGLQFLFEYFSETQRNKGNFPGRFSGRQFSNSRSEMNVSTLELGDSALYLCASSLGGEGEKLFFGSGTQLSVL.